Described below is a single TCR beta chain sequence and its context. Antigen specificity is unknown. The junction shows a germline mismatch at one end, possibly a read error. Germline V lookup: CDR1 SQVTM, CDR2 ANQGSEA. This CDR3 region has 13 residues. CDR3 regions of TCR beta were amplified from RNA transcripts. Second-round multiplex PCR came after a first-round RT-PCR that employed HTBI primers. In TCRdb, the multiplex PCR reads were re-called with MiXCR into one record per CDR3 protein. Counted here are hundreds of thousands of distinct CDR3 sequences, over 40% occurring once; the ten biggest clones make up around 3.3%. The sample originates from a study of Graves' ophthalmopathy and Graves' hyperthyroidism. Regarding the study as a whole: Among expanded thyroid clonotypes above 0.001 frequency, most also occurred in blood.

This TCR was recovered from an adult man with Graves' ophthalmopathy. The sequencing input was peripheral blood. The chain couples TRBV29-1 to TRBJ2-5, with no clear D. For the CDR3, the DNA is TGCAGCGTTCCCAGAACTGACCAAGAGGCCCAGTACTTC. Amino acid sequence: CSVPRTDQEAQYF.